This T cell receptor beta chain was recovered during a study of cytomegalovirus exposure and HLA in healthy donors. CDR3 size: 14 residues. Trimming cost V 2 bases and J 7 bases; bases outside gene matches: 3. Germline values: CDR1 SGHRS, CDR2 YFSETQ. 60 Vbeta and 13 Jbeta primers were used in PCR. The protocol was immunoSEQ multiplex PCR, while the TCRdb copy is restricted to in-frame clones and leaves out a portion. This repertoire shows under 110,000 clones, about 75% found once; its top ten account for about 10%. The V gene is TRBV5-1, the J gene TRBJ2-1, with 10 bases lining up with TRBD2. This receptor was taken from a man aged 45-60 years in good health and CMV-seronegative. The material sequenced was PBMCs. CDR3 region: CASSLGSGGNEQFF. DNA for the CDR3: TGCGCCAGCAGCTTAGGTAGCGGGGGGAATGAGCAGTTCTTC.